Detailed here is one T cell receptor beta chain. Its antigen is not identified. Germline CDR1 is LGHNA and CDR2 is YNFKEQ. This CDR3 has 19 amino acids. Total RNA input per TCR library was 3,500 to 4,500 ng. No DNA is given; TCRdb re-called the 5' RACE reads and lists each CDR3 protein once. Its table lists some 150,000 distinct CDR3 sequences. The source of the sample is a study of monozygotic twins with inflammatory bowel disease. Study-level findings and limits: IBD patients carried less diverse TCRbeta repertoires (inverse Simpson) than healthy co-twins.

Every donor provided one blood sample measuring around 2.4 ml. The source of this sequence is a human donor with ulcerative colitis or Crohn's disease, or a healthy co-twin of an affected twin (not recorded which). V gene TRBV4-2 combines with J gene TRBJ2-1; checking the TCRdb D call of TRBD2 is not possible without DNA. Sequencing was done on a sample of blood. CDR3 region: CASSRNAGTSGGPYNEQFF.